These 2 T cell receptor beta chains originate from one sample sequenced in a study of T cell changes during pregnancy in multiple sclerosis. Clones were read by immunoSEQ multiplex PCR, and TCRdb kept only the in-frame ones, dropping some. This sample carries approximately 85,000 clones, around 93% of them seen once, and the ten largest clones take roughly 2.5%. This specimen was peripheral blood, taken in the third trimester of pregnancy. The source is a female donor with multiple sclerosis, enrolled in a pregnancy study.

This CDR3 reads CASSLAASGASHEQYF. The CDR3 region has the DNA TGCGCCAGCAGCTTGGCGGCTAGCGGCGCCAGCCACGAGCAGTACTTC. The genes are TRBV5-1 and TRBJ2-7; 7 nucleotides agree with TRBD2. Germline V gene lookup returns CDR1 SGHRS and CDR2 YFSETQ. The CDR3 is 16 amino acids. V trimming: 0 bases; J trimming: 5 bases; junction bases outside the gene matches: 11.

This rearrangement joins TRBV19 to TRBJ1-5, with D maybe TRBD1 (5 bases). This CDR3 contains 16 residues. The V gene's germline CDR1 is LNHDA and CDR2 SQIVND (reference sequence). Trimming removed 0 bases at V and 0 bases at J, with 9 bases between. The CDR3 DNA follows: TGTGCCAGTAGTATAGATCGGGGGTATAGCAATCAGCCCCAGCATTTT. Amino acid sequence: CASSIDRGYSNQPQHF.